This T cell receptor (beta chain) was obtained from a study of PD-1 blockade in classical Hodgkin lymphoma (dated by TCRdb to 2018 to 2021). Concerning the study at large: Nivolumab dosing was 3 mg/kg intravenously every 2 weeks, continuing until either disease progression or unacceptable toxicity. The study used CyTOF and TCR beta sequencing to define a peripheral blood immune signature of response to PD-1 blockade in classical Hodgkin lymphoma.

Genomic DNA was isolated using the Qiagen DNeasy kit from unsorted PBMCs as well as from negatively selected CD4+ and CD8+ fractions. TCR beta CDR3 regions were subjected to amplification by immunoSEQ multiplex PCR with primers that anneal to V and J segments. A synthetic immune receptor repertoire was used to minimize amplification bias, and remaining bias was computationally removed after sequencing. The original methods were these. Custom Python scripts were used to quantify repertoire diversity as the Shannon entropy index. Unsorted, CD4+ and CD8+ repertoires were analyzed separately, except for combined analyses in which CD4+ and CD8+ sequences were merged in silico. Clonal expansion was defined as a frequency increase of at least 2-fold after treatment compared with C1D1, and clones undetected at baseline were assigned a pseudocount of 0.5. Singleton clones were defined as clones with 0 or 1 copy at C1D1, and non-singleton clones were defined as clones with 2 or more copies. Clones expanded in unsorted samples were labelled as CD4+, CD8+ or unknown by matching protein sequences in sorted samples from the same patient. Wilcoxon tests on paired samples were used to test changes in diversity from C1D1 to C4D1. TCRdb re-hosts the immuneACCESS table, in-frame sequences only. Its copies lack some clones; in the studies checked, an unresolved V gene accounts for under half of them, and the cause for the rest is not known. V, J and clone size reflect that table, while D and trimming were determined from the DNA. This sample lists about 9,500 clones; approximately 88% were detected once. Of the sample, 1.5% is held by the ten largest clones.

Of note for this clone: Its antigen target is currently unknown. One base away there is no much larger clone; base qualities are not given.

This specimen's time point label, per the study, means: cycle 4 day 1 (C4D1), after five to seven weeks of nivolumab. All trial patients had relapsed after autologous stem cell transplantation, with cohorts A, B and C differing in prior brentuximab vedotin exposure. Magnetic negative selection with a Miltenyi CD4+ T cell isolation kit was used to purify CD4+ T cells from thawed PBMCs. The trial cohort comprised approximately 55 patients with relapsed/refractory classical Hodgkin lymphoma whose best overall responses were complete response, partial response or progressive disease. Trial patients were treated with single-agent nivolumab in the multi-cohort phase II CheckMate 205 trial. Best overall response was determined by an independent review committee according to the 2007 International Working Group response criteria. Trial PBMCs were obtained immediately prior to nivolumab initiation (C1D1) and on therapy at cycle 2 day 1 and cycle 4 day 1. Peripheral blood was collected in 8 mL Vacutainer Cell Preparation Tubes, from which PBMCs were isolated by centrifugation and then cryopreserved. Purified CD4+ and CD8+ fractions were prepared only for cases where an additional PBMC sample was available. Magnetically labelled cells were depleted on LS columns in a quadroMACS separator, and the flow-through was collected as the purified fraction.

The CDR3, cysteine through phenylalanine, is 15 amino acids long. Just CDR3 DNA is preserved here, 45 bases in frame from base 1. V and J are trimmed by 6 bases and 4 bases, and the gene matches miss 7 bases of the junction. Via the germline V gene, CDR1 is MNHEY and CDR2 SVGAGI. Broader findings and caveats from the paper: Diversity was lower in patients who began nivolumab less than 1 year after ASCT, so these patients were left out of later analyses to avoid confounding by immune reconstitution. By C4D1, a significant rise was seen in CD4+ TCR diversity but not in CD8+ TCR diversity (p=0.0027 vs p=0.16), and the rise was most apparent among complete responders (p=0.02). The study was restricted to a single clinical trial cohort, and the causes of repertoire differences, possibly disease activity or prior therapy, were left undefined. Baseline TCR diversity was reported to be lower in newly diagnosed patients than in healthy donors and to be lower still in relapsed/refractory patients. Trial patients with a complete response had baseline diversity similar to that of newly diagnosed patients, while partial responders and progressors had significantly lower diversity.

Sample: CD4+ T cells from blood, taken before the fourth cycle of nivolumab. This TCR came from a human donor with classical Hodgkin lymphoma. Recombination joined TRBV6-5 with TRBJ2-1; 9 middle bases align to TRBD2. Read as DNA, the sequence is TGTGCCAGCAGCCGCGGGGGGGCCTGGTACAATGAGCAGTTCTTC. Its product reads: CASSRGGAWYNEQFF.